The subject of this entry is one TCR beta chain. This specimen belongs to a study of glioma-infiltrating T cells after dendritic cell vaccination. Overall study context: Three intradermal dendritic cell vaccine injections were given every two weeks.

This CDR3 is built from 15 residues. Trimming pared 0 bases from V and 5 bases from J, leaving 13 bases between. Germline values: CDR1 SGHAT, CDR2 FQDESV (reference sequence). None of the glioblastoma patients had an isocitrate dehydrogenase mutation. The protocol was immunoSEQ multiplex PCR, while the TCRdb copy is restricted to in-frame clones and leaves out a portion. In the table there are over 55,000 clones, around 81% of which are singletons. This material consisted of blood, taken before dendritic cell vaccination. J is TRBJ1-1 and V is TRBV11-1; D gene uncertain. The receptor was derived from a human donor with glioblastoma. The CDR3 loop reads CASSLAVSGPTEAFF. The CDR3 DNA reads as TGTGCCAGCAGCTTAGCGGTAAGCGGGCCAACTGAAGCTTTCTTT.